The present T cell receptor beta chain was sequenced within a study of cytomegalovirus exposure and HLA in healthy donors. General study points: Most sequenced TCRs were rare (though some public TCRs occurred in many donors).

This clone was found once. Its antigen is not known. In the PCR, 60 Vbeta and 13 Jbeta primers were used. Sequencing used immunoSEQ multiplex PCR; TCRdb keeps in-frame clones, though not all of them. The sample has approximately 140,000 clones, approximately 80% seen once. The receptor was isolated from a woman aged 40 to 49 in good health and CMV-seropositive. The sample was PBMCs.

The CDR3 spells CASSLSGPSTDTQYF. The CDR3 DNA follows: TGTGCCAGCAGCTTATCGGGTCCTAGCACAGATACGCAGTATTTT. The chain couples TRBV7-8 to TRBJ2-3, with unresolved D. The germline gives CDR1 SGHVS, CDR2 FQNEAQ. Trimming removed 2 bases at V and 0 bases at J, with 9 bases between. The CDR3 is 15 residues long.